The 25 T cell receptor beta chains below come from one sample, sequenced in a study of T cell responses to AZD1222 COVID-19 vaccine. Here immunoSEQ multiplex PCR was the method, and the copy in TCRdb shows in-frame clones only, minus some. The repertoire holds 140,000 or so clones, with 70% to 90% as singletons. Sequenced here: peripheral blood, sampled 28 days after the second AZD1222 dose. All receptors come from an adult who received the AZD1222 COVID-19 vaccine.

The chain couples TRBV11-2 to TRBJ1-1; tentatively, D is TRBD1 (5 bases). CDR3 length: 15 residues. The V end lost 2 bases, the J end lost 3 bases, and 13 bases lay between the germline ends. Germline values: CDR1 SGHAT, CDR2 FQNNGV. CDR3 nucleotide sequence: TGTGCCAGCAGCTTAAATGGGGCTACCTACACTGAAGCTTTCTTT. Translating it yields CASSLNGATYTEAFF. The full variable domain, rest sourced from reference TRBV11-2 and TRBJ1-1, is EAGVAQSPRYKIIEKRQSVAFWCNPISGHATLYWYQQILGQGPKLLIQFQNNGVVDDSQLPKDRFSAERLKGVDSTLKIQPAKLEDSAVYLCASSLNGATYTEAFFGQGTRLTVV.

The chain recombines TRBV3-1 (or the pseudogene TRBV3-2) with TRBJ1-6; D is perhaps TRBD1 (5 bases). Trimming took 4 bases from V and 9 from J, leaving 19 bases between them. CDR3 length equals 16 residues. Per the germline V gene, CDR1 is LGHDT and CDR2 is YNNKEL (reference sequence). CDR3 residues: CASSPPGGSRGSPLHF. The DNA of the CDR3 is TGTGCCAGCAGCCCCCCTGGGGGGTCTCGGGGTTCACCCCTCCACTTT.

This clone was detected a few times. The J gene is TRBJ2-3, the V gene TRBV3-1 (or the pseudogene TRBV3-2); D remains unclear. Germline CDR1 and CDR2: LGHDT and YNNKEL (reference sequence). This CDR3 has 13 residues. Trimming pared 0 bases from V and 6 bases from J, leaving 7 bases between. CDR3 region: CASSQEGLDTQYF. DNA for the CDR3: TGTGCCAGCAGCCAAGAGGGGTTGGATACGCAGTATTTT.

This chain joins TRBV4-1 and TRBJ1-5; D gene uncertain. The CDR3 runs 15 residues. With 1 base removed from V and 7 bases from J, the gap between germline ends came to 14 bases. From germline, CDR1 is MGHRA and CDR2 YSYEKL. The CDR3 coding sequence is TGCGCCAGCAGCCAAGCGGGGTTCGGCGACCAGCCCCAGCATTTT. It encodes CASSQAGFGDQPQHF.

The chain has TRBV12-3 or TRBV12-4 and TRBJ1-1; D is undetermined. The germline V and J ends were trimmed by 8 bases and 1 base, with 11 bases remaining between them. The CDR3 contains 13 residues. Here the CDR3 reads CASGFQRNTEAFF. The CDR3 DNA is TGTGCCAGCGGGTTCCAGCGGAACACTGAAGCTTTCTTT.

J is TRBJ2-3 and V is TRBV28; D remains ambiguous. The CDR3 is made up of 13 amino acids. V was pared by 7 bases and J by 7 bases, with 15 bases between. In germline, CDR1 is MDHEN, CDR2 SYDVKM. CDR3 nucleotides: TGTGCCAGCATTCTTCGCGGACCAAATACGCAGTATTTT. Protein product: CASILRGPNTQYF. The full variable domain, in which reference TRBV28 and TRBJ2-3 provide the parts outside the CDR3, is DVKVTQSSRYLVKRTGEKVFLECVQDMDHENMFWYRQDPGLGLRLIYFSYDVKMKEKGDIPEGYSVSREKKERFSLILESASTNQTSMYLCASILRGPNTQYFGPGTRLTVL.

The rearrangement uses TRBV7-9 and TRBJ2-1; D is ambiguous. This CDR3 has 14 amino acids. The germline gives CDR1 SEHNR, CDR2 FQNEAQ (reference sequence). V was shortened by 3 bases and J by 6 bases, with 12 bases between the two germline ends. CDR3 DNA sequence: TGTGCCAGCAGCTTGAGTGCCAGCCGCAATGAGCAGTTCTTC. Its translation: CASSLSASRNEQFF.

This clone occurred once. This rearrangement joins TRBV27 to TRBJ2-3; TRBD1 aligns across 7 bases. This CDR3 is built from 12 residues. With 5 bases clipped from V and 6 bases from J, the junction kept 2 bases outside the gene matches. Germline lookup yields CDR1 MNHEY and CDR2 SMNVEV (reference sequence). The CDR3, as DNA: TGTGCCAGCAGTATGACAGGGGATACGCAGTATTTT. Translated, it gives CASSMTGDTQYF.

This clone was observed a single time. This chain connects TRBV27 to TRBJ1-4; no reliable D call. The CDR3 has 14 amino acids. V was cut by 5 bases and J by 7 bases, with 14 bases left in between. Germline CDR1 MNHEY, CDR2 SMNVEV (reference sequence). As DNA, the CDR3 is TGTGCCAGCAGTATAAAGCGGCTTGTTGAAAAACTGTTTTTT. Its protein is CASSIKRLVEKLFF.

The chain employs TRBV15 and TRBJ2-1; TRBD1 or TRBD2 may be the D gene (5 bases each). The V end was cut by 0 bases, the J end by 1 base, with 10 bases between. Germline CDR1 LNHNV, CDR2 YYDKDF (reference sequence). The length of the CDR3 is 16 residues. The chain's CDR3 is CATSRDHGGSYNEQFF. The CDR3 region has the DNA TGTGCCACCAGCAGAGATCATGGGGGATCCTACAATGAGCAGTTCTTC.

The chain has TRBV5-1 and TRBJ2-5, with a tentative D call TRBD2 (6 bases). Germline V gives CDR1 SGHRS, CDR2 YFSETQ. The length of the CDR3 is 15 residues. Trimming shortened V by 0 bases and J by 5 bases, and 14 bases separated the two germline ends. The CDR3: CASSLDGGRGETQYF. The CDR3 DNA reads TGCGCCAGCAGCTTGGATGGGGGGAGAGGGGAGACCCAGTACTTC. Filled out from reference TRBV5-1 and TRBJ2-5, the complete variable domain reads KAGVTQTPRYLIKTRGQQVTLSCSPISGHRSVSWYQQTPGQGLQFLFEYFSETQRNKGNFPGRFSGRQFSNSRSEMNVSTLELGDSALYLCASSLDGGRGETQYFGPGTRLLVL.

The V and J genes are TRBV28 and TRBJ1-1; D not resolved. V lost 4 bases to trimming and J lost 0 bases, with 15 bases between them. CDR3 length equals 16 residues. In germline, CDR1 is MDHEN, CDR2 SYDVKM. CDR3 DNA sequence: TGTGCCAGCAGTTCGAGAAGTGAGCGTCTGAACACTGAAGCTTTCTTT. This sequence encodes CASSSRSERLNTEAFF.

The J gene is TRBJ2-5, the V gene TRBV7-9; 8 bases are shared with TRBD1. Germline V gives CDR1 SEHNR, CDR2 FQNEAQ (reference sequence). Trimming at V came to 5 bases and at J to 4 bases, leaving 9 bases not matched to a gene. The CDR3 covers 15 residues. The CDR3 region has the DNA TGTGCCAGCAGCGCCAGCACCGGGACAGGAGAGACCCAGTACTTC. This gives the protein CASSASTGTGETQYF.

As to this clone: One end of the junction is discordant with germline, which a read error may explain. The chain joins TRBV23-1 to TRBJ1-2, with 7 bases matching TRBD1. TRBV23-1 is given ORF status, its function remaining uncertain. The CDR3 has 9 residues. CDR3 region: CATNRGFTF. For the CDR3, the DNA is TGCGCCACAAACAGGGGCTTCACCTTC.

The gene calls are TRBV29-1 and TRBJ1-1; D is unclear. V shed 4 bases and J shed 9 bases, with 15 bases lying between them. CDR1 SQVTM and CDR2 ANQGSEA come from the germline V gene. The CDR3 sequence is 12 residues long. The CDR3 region is CSVVYDWTQAFF. The CDR3 nucleotides are TGCAGCGTTGTATATGACTGGACTCAAGCTTTCTTT.

This rearrangement joins TRBV28 to TRBJ1-5; D is undetermined. The length of the CDR3 is 16 residues. Trimming shortened V by 5 bases and J by 0 bases, and 14 bases separated the two germline ends. CDR1 and CDR2 (germline): MDHEN, SYDVKM. The CDR3 coding sequence is TGTGCCAGCAGTCCTGGACCGGCTTCTAGCAATCAGCCCCAGCATTTT. This sequence encodes CASSPGPASSNQPQHF.

The chain joins TRBV6-4 to TRBJ1-1; possible D gene TRBD1, 5 bases. V was clipped by 4 bases and J by 8 bases, with 14 bases between them. Germline loops: CDR1 MRHNA, CDR2 SNTAGT. The CDR3 sequence is 13 residues long. The CDR3 is CASSAAGGTEAFF. In DNA, the CDR3 is TGTGCCAGCAGTGCTGCCGGGGGGACGGAAGCTTTCTTT.

Turning to this clone: Other DNA sequences in the sample encode the same CDR3. V gene TRBV12-3 or TRBV12-4 combines with J gene TRBJ2-5; D is uncertain. V was trimmed by 1 base and J by 5 bases, leaving 2 bases between them. The CDR3 totals 11 residues. In nucleotides, the CDR3 is TGTGCCAGCAGTTTAGGGGAGACCCAGTACTTC. It translates to CASSLGETQYF.

The rearrangement links TRBV5-1 to TRBJ2-1; no clear D gene. Trimming shortened V by 0 bases and J by 7 bases, and 17 bases separated the two germline ends. The CDR3 consists of 16 residues. Germline V lookup: CDR1 SGHRS, CDR2 YFSETQ. The CDR3 reads CASSLGLTSATNEQFF. DNA for the CDR3: TGCGCCAGCAGCTTGGGGCTAACCTCGGCTACAAATGAGCAGTTCTTC.

The chain combines TRBV27 with TRBJ2-2; 7 bases align to TRBD1. The CDR3 is 16 amino acids. Germline loops: CDR1 MNHEY, CDR2 SMNVEV (reference sequence). V dropped 4 bases and J dropped 3; count of bases not matched to a gene: 8. CDR3 amino acids: CASSSDRVPDTGELFF. CDR3 DNA: TGTGCCAGCAGTTCTGACAGGGTCCCCGACACCGGGGAGCTGTTTTTT.

The CDR3 is CASSQGIGPDYQPQHF. The DNA of the CDR3 is TGCGCCAGCAGCCAGGGGATCGGACCCGACTATCAGCCCCAGCATTTT. V and J are TRBV4-1 and TRBJ1-5; no firm D call. Between the trimmed V and J ends, which lost 3 bases and 5 bases, there was a span of 17 bases. The CDR3 length is 16 residues. The germline gives CDR1 MGHRA, CDR2 YSYEKL.

The V and J genes are TRBV30 and TRBJ2-1; the match to TRBD2 covers 12 bases. J gave up 5 bases and V 2 bases, and 7 bases lay outside the gene matches. CDR3 length: 16 residues. The germline CDR1 and CDR2 sequences are GTSNPN and SVGIG (reference sequence). The CDR3 sequence: CAWSLELAGGHNEQFF. CDR3 nucleotides: TGTGCCTGGAGTCTAGAACTAGCGGGGGGCCACAATGAGCAGTTCTTC.

The chain couples TRBV4-1 to TRBJ1-4; D not resolved. The V end lost 1 base, the J end lost 0 bases, and 6 bases lay between the germline ends. The CDR3 is made up of 15 amino acids. In germline, CDR1 is MGHRA, CDR2 YSYEKL. CDR3 bases: TGCGCCAGCAGCCAAGTATATGCAACTAATGAAAAACTGTTTTTT. It specifies CASSQVYATNEKLFF.

This chain uses TRBV11-2 with TRBJ1-1, with 7 bases that match TRBD1. Germline V gives CDR1 SGHAT, CDR2 FQNNGV. V shed 5 bases, J shed 5 bases, and the junction held 5 bases outside the gene matches. The CDR3 extends over 13 amino acids. The CDR3: CASSIQGGTEAFF. In DNA, the CDR3 is TGTGCCAGCAGCATTCAGGGGGGGACTGAAGCTTTCTTT.

The J gene is TRBJ1-4, the V gene TRBV5-6, with TRBD1 as a possible D gene (5 bases). This CDR3 has 17 residues. Germline CDR1 SGHDT, CDR2 YYEEEE. V was shortened by 4 bases and J by 8 bases, with 24 bases between the two germline ends. CDR3 nucleotide sequence: TGTGCCAGCAGCCTTTACTCAGGGAGGGGATTTGAAGAAAAACTGTTTTTT. As protein: CASSLYSGRGFEEKLFF.